The T cell receptor beta chain under discussion was sequenced for a study of T cells in Graves' hyperthyroidism and ophthalmopathy. Regarding the study as a whole: Model output signaled ophthalmopathy a median approximately 6 months ahead of onset. Most thyroid clonotypes expanded above 0.001 appeared in blood too.

Notes on this clonotype: Its target is unknown.

The CDR3 runs 16 residues. V shed 3 bases and J 0 bases; nucleotides not matched to a gene: 6. Germline V gene sequence: CDR1 DFQATT, CDR2 SNEGSKA (reference sequence). RNA transcripts gave rise to amplified TCR beta CDR3 regions. First-round RT-PCR of the TCR CDR3 relied on the HTBI primer set. TCRdb reprocessed the multiplex PCR reads with MiXCR, giving one entry per CDR3 protein. The sample yields approximately 690,000 distinct CDR3 sequences, about 20% seen once. Clinical Activity Scores of at least 3, NOSPECS grades of at least 4 and durations under 3 months characterized ophthalmopathy patients. Isolation of PBMCs was performed on around 9.4 ml fresh peripheral blood.

The sequence derives from a young man with Graves' ophthalmopathy. The sequencing sample was made of blood. The rearrangement joins TRBV20-1 to TRBJ2-7; 12 bases are shared with TRBD2. The CDR3 DNA sequence: TGCAGTGCTAGTAAGACTAGCGGGAGAACCTCCTACGAGCAGTACTTC. It is translated as CSASKTSGRTSYEQYF.